What follows is one T cell receptor (beta chain) and its context. What it recognizes is unknown. The data derive from a study of cytomegalovirus exposure and HLA in healthy donors. PCR primers comprised 60 Vbeta and 13 Jbeta primers. Data came from immunoSEQ multiplex PCR; TCRdb stores just in-frame clones and leaves some out. Here the sample spans about 200,000 clones, roughly three quarters being singletons. This CDR3 has 16 amino acids. Germline values: CDR1 MDHEN, CDR2 SYDVKM. With 6 bases clipped from V and 4 bases from J, the junction kept 12 bases outside the gene matches. Study findings and constraints: In all likelihood, a cluster of highly shared sequence variants was a sequencing artifact. A later examination showed that TCR association rates differed by HLA locus, with DRB1 most and HLA-C fewest. Donors were assumed by presence/absence analyses to have roughly uniform sequencing depth.

The genes are TRBV28 and TRBJ2-3, with 8 bases fitting TRBD2. This clonotype was sampled from a male donor in good health and CMV-seropositive. Sequenced material: PBMCs. As DNA, the CDR3 is TGTGCCAGCAGACGGATGTCGGGAGGGCCTTCAGATACGCAGTATTTT. As protein: CASRRMSGGPSDTQYF.